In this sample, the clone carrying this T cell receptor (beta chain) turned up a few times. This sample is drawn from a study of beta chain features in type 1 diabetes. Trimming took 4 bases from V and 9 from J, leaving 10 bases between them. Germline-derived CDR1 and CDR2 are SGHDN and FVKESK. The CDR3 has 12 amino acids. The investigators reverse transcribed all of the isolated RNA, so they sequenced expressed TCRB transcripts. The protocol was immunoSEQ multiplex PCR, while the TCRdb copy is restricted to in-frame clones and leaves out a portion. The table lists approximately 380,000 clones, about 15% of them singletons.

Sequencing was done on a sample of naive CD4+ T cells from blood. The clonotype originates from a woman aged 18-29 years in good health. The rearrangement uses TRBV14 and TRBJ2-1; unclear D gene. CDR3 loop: CASSPTTIEQFF. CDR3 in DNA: TGTGCCAGCAGCCCAACTACAATTGAGCAGTTCTTC.